This T cell receptor beta chain stems from a study of identical twins. The V end lost 0 bases, the J end lost 7 bases, and 9 bases lay between the germline ends. The germline CDR1 and CDR2 sequences are GTSNPN and SVGIG (reference sequence). The CDR3 contains 12 residues. TCRdb reprocessed the 5' RACE reads with MiXCR, giving one entry per CDR3 protein. The sample holds approximately 690,000 distinct CDR3 sequences, 5.5% to 6.5% seen once. Sequences were obtained from naive T cells sorted from blood. The sequence was collected from a man younger than 35 in good health. J is TRBJ2-5 and V is TRBV30; D unresolved. CDR3 in amino acids: CAWSVIWVTQYF. The DNA for the CDR3 is TGTGCCTGGAGTGTGATTTGGGTGACCCAGTACTTC. The full variable domain, in which reference TRBV30 and TRBJ2-5 provide the parts outside the CDR3, is SQTIHQWPATLVQPVGSPLSLECTVEGTSNPNLYWYRQAAGRGLQLLFYSVGIGQISSEVPQNLSASRPQDRQFILSSKKLLLSDSGFYLCAWSVIWVTQYFGPGTRLLVL.